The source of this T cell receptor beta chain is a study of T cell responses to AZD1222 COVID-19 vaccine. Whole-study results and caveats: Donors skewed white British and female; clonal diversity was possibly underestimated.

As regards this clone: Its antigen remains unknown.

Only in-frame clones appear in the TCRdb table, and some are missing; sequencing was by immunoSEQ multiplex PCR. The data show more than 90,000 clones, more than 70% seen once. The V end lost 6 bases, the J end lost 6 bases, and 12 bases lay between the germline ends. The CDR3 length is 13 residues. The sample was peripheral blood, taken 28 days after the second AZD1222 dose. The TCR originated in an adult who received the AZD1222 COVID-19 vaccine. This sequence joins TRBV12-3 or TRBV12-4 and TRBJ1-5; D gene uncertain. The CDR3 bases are TGTGCCAGCAGCCAGCGGGATGGTCAGCCCCAGCATTTT. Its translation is CASSQRDGQPQHF.